The next 4 T cell receptor beta chains were all read from a single sample in a study of T cell responses to AZD1222 COVID-19 vaccine. Sequencing was performed with immunoSEQ multiplex PCR; in TCRdb, only in-frame clones are kept and a portion is missing. The sample has about 44,000 clones, 83% seen once; the top ten hold around 52%. The source was peripheral blood, collected on day 0 of AZD1222 vaccination. The receptors stem from an adult in good health.

V gene TRBV28 combines with J gene TRBJ2-3; no clear D gene. The length of the CDR3 is 14 residues. Trimming took 6 bases from V and 0 from J, leaving 10 bases between them. Germline lookup yields CDR1 MDHEN and CDR2 SYDVKM. This chain's CDR3 is CASSSDSSTDTQYF. In nucleotides, the CDR3 is TGTGCCAGCAGCTCGGATTCTAGCACAGATACGCAGTATTTT.

The chain is built from TRBV6-5 and TRBJ2-1; D call uncertain. This CDR3 has 15 residues. Per the germline V gene, CDR1 is MNHEY and CDR2 is SVGAGI. V shed 2 bases and J shed 5 bases, with 13 bases lying between them. The CDR3 nucleotides are TGTGCCAGCAGTTACGAGCTGGGGATTAACAATGAGCAGTTCTTC. Protein sequence: CASSYELGINNEQFF.

The CDR3 spells CASSGLDRVTGNTIYF. The CDR3 DNA reads TGTGCCAGTAGTGGGCTGGACAGGGTAACTGGAAACACCATATATTTT. The genes are TRBV19 and TRBJ1-3, with 8 positions matching TRBD1. Germline loops: CDR1 LNHDA, CDR2 SQIVND (reference sequence). V lost 5 bases to trimming and J lost 2 bases; unmatched junction nucleotides: 8. This CDR3 spans 16 amino acids.

The gene calls are TRBV18 and TRBJ2-1; weak D call: TRBD2 (5 bases). The CDR3 is made up of 13 amino acids. V was pared by 2 bases and J by 14 bases, with 16 bases between. Germline V gene data show CDR1 as KGHSH and CDR2 as LQKENI. CDR3 protein: CASSPMERTLEFF. The CDR3, as DNA: TGTGCCAGCTCACCAATGGAGCGGACCCTGGAGTTCTTC.